The next 5 T cell receptor beta chains were all read from a single sample in a study of Graves' ophthalmopathy and Graves' hyperthyroidism. Amplified TCR beta CDR3 regions were obtained using RNA transcripts as template. RT-PCR was first run with HTBI primers, then multiplex PCR in a second round. TCRdb itself ran the multiplex PCR reads through MiXCR, one entry per CDR3 protein. The sample shows some 210,000 distinct CDR3 sequences, 25% to 35% of them seen only once. The material sequenced was peripheral blood. The receptors were gathered from a man in his fifties or sixties with Graves' ophthalmopathy.

The rearrangement links TRBV28 to TRBJ1-1, with D possibly being TRBD1 (5 bases). The CDR3 runs to 16 residues. CDR1 is MDHEN and CDR2 is SYDVKM in the germline V gene. V was pared by 6 bases and J by 1 base, with 18 bases between. CDR3 in DNA: TGTGCCAGCAGAGAGTTCGGGGGAAGAGGGAACACTGAAGCTTTCTTT. It is translated as CASREFGGRGNTEAFF.

This clonotype counts as medium-sized (0.01 to 0.1%). The chain recombines TRBV6-5 with TRBJ2-2; TRBD1 might be the D (6 bases). This CDR3 spans 16 amino acids. Per germline, CDR1 MNHEY and CDR2 SVGAGI. V lost 5 bases and J 1 base, leaving 14 bases between the germline ends. CDR3 in amino acids: CASSPEWGRNTGELFF. CDR3 sequence (DNA): TGTGCCAGCAGTCCCGAGTGGGGGCGGAACACCGGGGAGCTGTTTTTT.

Many counts were recorded for this clonotype. The gene calls are TRBV5-1 and TRBJ2-7; D might be TRBD2 (5 bases). There are 16 residues in the CDR3. Germline V gives CDR1 SGHRS, CDR2 YFSETQ. Trimming pared 1 base from V and 4 bases from J, leaving 18 bases between. The DNA for the CDR3 is TGCGCCAGCAGCTTGTCGGCCGGAGAGGGTTTATACGAGCAGTACTTC. This translates into CASSLSAGEGLYEQYF.

This clonotype came up many times. This chain uses TRBV11-2 with TRBJ1-1; unclear D gene. There are 12 residues in the CDR3. Germline CDR1 reads SGHAT; CDR2 reads FQNNGV. The germline V and J ends were trimmed by 4 bases and 4 bases, with 7 bases remaining between them. Here the CDR3 reads CASSSWATEAFF. The CDR3, as DNA: TGTGCCAGCAGCTCTTGGGCCACTGAAGCTTTCTTT.

The rearrangement links TRBV6-2 or TRBV6-3 to TRBJ1-1; no clear D. The CDR3 runs 14 residues. Per germline, CDR1 MNHEY and CDR2 SVGEGT. Trimming took 7 bases from V and 0 from J, leaving 12 bases between them. The CDR3 spells CASIIDMMNTEAFF. In DNA, the CDR3 is TGTGCCAGCATTATCGACATGATGAACACTGAAGCTTTCTTT.